The present T cell receptor beta chain was sequenced within a study of blood T cell repertoires in COVID-19. V shed 2 bases and J 3 bases; nucleotides not matched to a gene: 9. The length of the CDR3 is 17 residues. Per the germline V gene, CDR1 is SGHDT and CDR2 is YYEEEE. Only in-frame clones appear in the TCRdb table, and some are missing; sequencing was by immunoSEQ multiplex PCR. The sample lists approximately 170,000 clones; roughly 80% were seen once. V gene TRBV5-6 combines with J gene TRBJ2-2, with 8 bases matching TRBD1. Sequencing input: peripheral blood. This clonotype was obtained from a woman in her 70s with COVID-19, enrolled during active disease. CDR3: CASSLGGQGAHTGELFF. CDR3 in DNA: TGTGCCAGCAGCTTAGGAGGCCAGGGGGCGCACACCGGGGAGCTGTTTTTT.